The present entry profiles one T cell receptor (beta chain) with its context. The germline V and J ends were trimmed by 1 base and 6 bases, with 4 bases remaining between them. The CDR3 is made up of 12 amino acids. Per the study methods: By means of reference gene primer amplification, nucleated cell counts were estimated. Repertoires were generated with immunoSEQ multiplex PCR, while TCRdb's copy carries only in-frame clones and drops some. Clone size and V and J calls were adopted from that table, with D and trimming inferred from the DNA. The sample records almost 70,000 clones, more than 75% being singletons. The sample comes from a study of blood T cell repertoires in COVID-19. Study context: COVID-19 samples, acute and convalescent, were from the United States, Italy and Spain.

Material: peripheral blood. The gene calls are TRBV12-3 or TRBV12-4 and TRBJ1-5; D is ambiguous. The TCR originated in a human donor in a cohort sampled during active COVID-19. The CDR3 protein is CASSLGGQPQHF. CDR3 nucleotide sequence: TGTGCCAGCAGTTTAGGAGGTCAGCCCCAGCATTTT.